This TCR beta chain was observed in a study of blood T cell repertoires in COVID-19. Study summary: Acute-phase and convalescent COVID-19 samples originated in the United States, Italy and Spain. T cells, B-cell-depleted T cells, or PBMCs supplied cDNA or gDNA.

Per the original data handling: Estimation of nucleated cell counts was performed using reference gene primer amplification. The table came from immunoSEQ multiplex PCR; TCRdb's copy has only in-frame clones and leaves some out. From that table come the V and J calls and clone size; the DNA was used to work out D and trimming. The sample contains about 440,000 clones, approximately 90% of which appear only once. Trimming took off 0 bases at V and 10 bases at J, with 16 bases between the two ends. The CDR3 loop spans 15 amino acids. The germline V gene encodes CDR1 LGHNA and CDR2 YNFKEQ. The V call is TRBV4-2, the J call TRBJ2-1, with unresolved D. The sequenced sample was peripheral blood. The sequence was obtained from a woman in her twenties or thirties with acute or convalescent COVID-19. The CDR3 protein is CASSQDSGQSWEQFF. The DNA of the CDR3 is TGTGCCAGCAGCCAAGACAGTGGGCAGTCGTGGGAGCAGTTCTTC.